Listed here are 21 T cell receptor beta chains from one sample, sequenced in a study of regulatory T cells in long-lasting Graves disease. Arm-PCR with iRepertoire HTBI primers amplified the CDR3 regions for these TCR beta libraries. TCRdb fed the multiplex PCR reads into MiXCR, producing one record per CDR3 protein. The profile shows roughly 500,000 distinct CDR3 sequences, less than 25% of them singletons. Specified time point: persistent/refractory GD, antithyroid drugs over 5 years with positive TRAb. From PBMCs, RNA was extracted and then used to make the TCR library. The sequenced sample was peripheral blood mononuclear cells (PBMCs), obtained when the disease was refractory, from a patient treated with antithyroid drugs. These TCRs come from a female donor with Graves disease.

This clonotype has a count of ten or more. The chain uses TRBV28 and TRBJ2-7; weak D call: TRBD2 (6 bases). Germline V gives CDR1 MDHEN, CDR2 SYDVKM. The CDR3 length is 13 residues. Trimming took 10 bases from V and 3 from J, leaving 16 bases between them. CDR3 sequence (DNA): TGTGCCACCTCTCGGAGGGGCCTCTACGAGCAGTACTTC. Amino acid sequence: CATSRRGLYEQYF.

This chain connects TRBV29-1 to TRBJ2-5; 13 positions agree with TRBD2. Germline V gene lookup returns CDR1 SQVTM and CDR2 ANQGSEA. V lost 4 bases, J lost 5 bases, and 7 bases stayed unmatched. This CDR3 has 15 residues. In DNA, the CDR3 is TGCAGCGTTGGGGGACTAGCGGGATCCTGGGAGACCCAGTACTTC. Translating gives CSVGGLAGSWETQYF. Full variable domain (missing parts from reference TRBV29-1 and TRBJ2-5): SAVISQKPSRDICQRGTSLTIQCQVDSQVTMMFWYRQQPGQSLTLIATANQGSEATYESGFVIDKFPISRPNLTFSTLTVSNMSPEDSSIYLCSVGGLAGSWETQYFGPGTRLLVL.

As for this clonotype: This sequence may be a read error, since a much larger clone differs from it by one base. This chain links TRBV3-1 with TRBJ1-6, with 7 bases matching TRBD1. The CDR3 is 15 amino acids. Germline V CDR1 and CDR2: LGHDT, YNNKEL (reference sequence). The CDR3 loop is CASSPAGTVNSPLRF. CDR3 bases: TGTGCCAGCAGCCCCGCCGGGACAGTAAATTCACCCCTCCGCTTT.

V gene TRBV11-3 combines with J gene TRBJ2-3; D not resolved. Germline loops: CDR1 SGHNT, CDR2 YENEEA. V lost 5 bases, J lost 0 bases, and 18 bases lay in between. The CDR3 consists of 17 residues. The CDR3 DNA sequence: TGTGCCAGCAGCCAAACTACCCCAGGTGGCAGCACAGATACGCAGTATTTT. Translated: CASSQTTPGGSTDTQYF. Supplemented by reference TRBV11-3 and TRBJ2-3, the full variable domain reads EAGVVQSPRYKIIEKKQPVAFWCNPISGHNTLYWYLQNLGQGPELLIRYENEEAVDDSQLPKDRFSAERLKGVDSTLKIQPAELGDSAVYLCASSQTTPGGSTDTQYFGPGTRLTVL.

As regards this clonotype: A far larger clone is one base from this, pointing to a likely read error. The chain recombines TRBV11-3 with TRBJ2-7; D is ambiguous. V was shortened by 4 bases and J by 3 bases, with 7 bases between the two germline ends. Germline-derived CDR1 and CDR2 are SGHNT and YENEEA. The CDR3 is 12 residues long. CDR3 protein: CASSWNNYEQYF. Here the CDR3 DNA reads TGTGCCAGCAGCTGGAACAACTACGAGCAGTACTTC.

This clonotype was recorded many times. This chain connects TRBV6-2 or TRBV6-3 to TRBJ2-7; D may be TRBD1 (5 bases). This CDR3 contains 13 residues. Germline lookup yields CDR1 MNHEY and CDR2 SVGEGT. V was pared by 3 bases and J by 6 bases, with 12 bases between. The CDR3 region is CASSYRQGGEQYF. DNA of the CDR3: TGTGCCAGCAGTTATAGGCAGGGCGGCGAGCAGTACTTC.

This clonotype has a handful of counts. The chain is built from TRBV5-4 and TRBJ1-4, with TRBD1 as a possible D gene (6 bases). CDR1 is SGHNT, CDR2 YYREEE, per germline (reference sequence). The CDR3 runs to 14 residues. V lost 3 bases and J lost 4, with 10 bases in between. CDR3 protein: CASSSDSGNEKLFF. CDR3 in DNA: TGTGCCAGCAGCTCGGACAGTGGTAATGAAAAACTGTTTTTT.

The chain carries TRBV7-3 and TRBJ2-2, with 7 bases identical to TRBD2. This CDR3 comprises 16 residues. V lost 2 bases and J lost 7; bases outside the gene matches: 10. Germline values: CDR1 SGHTA, CDR2 FQGTGA. Written as DNA, the CDR3 is TGTGCCAGCAGCTTATTGGCGGGAGTAATTGGCGGGGAGCTGTTTTTT. Translated, it gives CASSLLAGVIGGELFF.

The rearrangement uses TRBV5-1 and TRBJ1-2; 8 nucleotides match TRBD1. Germline loops: CDR1 SGHRS, CDR2 YFSETQ. The CDR3 is 14 amino acids. The J segment lost 4 bases and the V segment lost 0 bases, leaving 2 bases of the junction unmatched. The CDR3, as DNA: TGCGCCAGCAGCTTGGCCACAGGGGGCTATGGCTACACCTTC. Amino acid sequence: CASSLATGGYGYTF.

The chain has TRBV9 and TRBJ1-2, with D perhaps TRBD1 (5 bases). The CDR3 length is 15 residues. Trimming stripped 3 bases from V and 2 bases from J, with 14 bases between. CDR1 and CDR2 from the germline V gene are SGDLS and YYNGEE. In DNA form, the CDR3 reads TGTGCCAGCAGCGCTGTCGGGGGAGGAAACTATGGCTACACCTTC. It yields the protein CASSAVGGGNYGYTF.

At least ten counts were recorded for this clonotype. The CDR3 protein is CASNPQGTLAKNIQYF. CDR3 in DNA: TGTGCCAGCAATCCACAGGGAACTCTAGCCAAAAACATTCAGTACTTC. The rearrangement links TRBV2 to TRBJ2-4; perhaps TRBD1 as D (6 bases). V was trimmed by 7 bases and J by 0 bases, leaving 16 bases between them. From germline, CDR1 is SNHLY and CDR2 FYNNEI. There are 16 residues in the CDR3.

The table lists this clonotype with many counts. V gene TRBV12-3 or TRBV12-4 combines with J gene TRBJ1-5; 7 bases fit TRBD1. J gave up 0 bases and V 5 bases, and 16 bases lay outside the gene matches. This CDR3 is built from 19 residues. CDR3 region: CASSTLNRGNRNSNQPQHF. The CDR3 coding sequence is TGTGCCAGCAGTACCCTCAACAGGGGCAATCGTAATAGCAATCAGCCCCAGCATTTT.

This clonotype has at least ten counts. V usage is TRBV12-3 or TRBV12-4 and J usage is TRBJ2-5; D may be TRBD1 or TRBD2 (5 bases each). V was cut by 4 bases and J by 4 bases, with 13 bases left in between. The CDR3 contains 14 residues. The CDR3 DNA follows: TGTGCCAGCAGTTCCAGGGCTCGGGGAGAGACCCAGTACTTC. Its protein product is CASSSRARGETQYF.

This clonotype was seen ten or more times. The J gene is TRBJ1-2, the V gene TRBV7-3; TRBD1 matches at 7 bases. The length of the CDR3 is 15 residues. The germline V gene has CDR1 SGHTA and CDR2 FQGTGA. J was trimmed by 4 bases and V by 5 bases; bases with no gene match: 10. This CDR3 is CASSGWTGDVYGYTF. The CDR3 DNA reads TGTGCCAGCAGCGGCTGGACAGGAGATGTCTATGGCTACACCTTC.

Only a few counts were recorded for this clonotype. CDR3: CASSLDIFKDNTEAFF. Written as DNA, the CDR3 is TGTGCCAGCAGCTTAGATATCTTCAAGGACAACACTGAAGCTTTCTTT. The chain combines TRBV7-8 with TRBJ1-1; D uncertain. The length of the CDR3 is 16 residues. V was clipped by 1 base and J by 2 bases, with 14 bases between them. CDR1 is SGHVS and CDR2 is FQNEAQ in the germline V gene.

This clonotype was counted many times. The V gene is TRBV20-1, the J gene TRBJ1-1; D not certain. This CDR3 has 14 residues. V was cut by 1 base and J by 1 base, with 10 bases left in between. Germline V gene data show CDR1 as DFQATT and CDR2 as SNEGSKA (reference sequence). The CDR3 nucleotides read TGCAGTGCTAGAGTTCCCCTAGGGAACACTGAAGCTTTCTTT. Translation gives CSARVPLGNTEAFF.

The chain combines TRBV10-3 with TRBJ2-5; 11 bases fit TRBD2. Germline-derived CDR1 and CDR2 are ENHRY and SYGVKD. This CDR3 region has 13 residues. The trim removed 10 bases at V and 5 bases at J, leaving 6 bases unmatched. The CDR3 reads CATTSSGRETQYF. The CDR3 nucleotides are TGTGCCACCACATCTAGCGGGAGGGAGACCCAGTACTTC.

The table lists this clonotype with many counts. The V gene is TRBV12-3 or TRBV12-4, the J gene TRBJ2-7; D is uncertain. The CDR3 is 12 residues long. V lost 6 bases and J lost 4, with 10 bases in between. CDR3 region: CASSLDLYEQYF. CDR3 sequence (DNA): TGTGCCAGCAGCCTCGACCTTTACGAGCAGTACTTC.

The chain couples TRBV27 to TRBJ2-5; D is unclear. The end of the DNA aligns better with TRBJ2-1, so the J call may be wrong. This CDR3 is 13 amino acids long. Germline V gene data show CDR1 as MNHEY and CDR2 as SMNVEV (reference sequence). CDR3 region: CASSLTRLNEQFF. The CDR3 DNA reads as TGTGCCAGCAGTTTAACCAGACTCAATGAGCAGTTCTTC.

Ten or more counts support this clonotype. The chain carries TRBV12-3 or TRBV12-4 and TRBJ1-2; 7 positions match TRBD1. V trimming: 5 bases; J trimming: 2 bases; junction bases outside the gene matches: 5. The CDR3 extends over 14 amino acids. The CDR3 nucleotides are TGTGCCAGCAGTCGAACGGGACAGAACTATGGCTACACCTTC. As protein: CASSRTGQNYGYTF.

The chain is built from TRBV20-1 and TRBJ2-2; 9 bases are a match to TRBD2. With V trimmed by 0 bases and J by 6 bases, 8 bases remained unmatched. There are 16 residues in the CDR3. Germline CDR1 is DFQATT and CDR2 is SNEGSKA (reference sequence). CDR3 amino acids: CSARDLIAGAPGELFF. CDR3 DNA: TGCAGTGCTAGAGATCTCATAGCGGGAGCCCCCGGGGAGCTGTTTTTT.